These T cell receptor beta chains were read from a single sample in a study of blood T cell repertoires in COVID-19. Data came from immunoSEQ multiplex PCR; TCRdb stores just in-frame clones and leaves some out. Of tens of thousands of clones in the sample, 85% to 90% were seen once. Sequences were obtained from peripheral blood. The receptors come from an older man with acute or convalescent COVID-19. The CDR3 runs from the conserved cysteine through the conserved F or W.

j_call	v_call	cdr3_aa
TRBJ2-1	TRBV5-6	CASSLVGGPYNEQFF
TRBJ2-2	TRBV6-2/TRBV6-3	CASSKAGTLTGELFF
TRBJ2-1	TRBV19	CASSKTSGYNEQFF
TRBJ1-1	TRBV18	CASSLGQGGAGTEAFF
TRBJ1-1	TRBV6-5	CATISGGGGTEAFF
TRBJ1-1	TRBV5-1	CASSFYATGGHTEAFF
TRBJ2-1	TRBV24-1	CATSDSGGRARNEQFF
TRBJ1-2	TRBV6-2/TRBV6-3	CASSADRIYGYTF
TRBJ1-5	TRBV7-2	CASSQSGQRDQPQHF
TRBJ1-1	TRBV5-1	CASSLPTDRTEAFF
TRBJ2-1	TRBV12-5	CASGLALAGLAGGEQFF
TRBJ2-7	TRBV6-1	CASSDTGQGAGEQYF
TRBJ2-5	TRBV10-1	CASSEWTSGGEETQYF
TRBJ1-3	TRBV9	CASSVDERAGGNTIYF
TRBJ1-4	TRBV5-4	CASSSDSMDEKLFF
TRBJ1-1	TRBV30	CAWSIRGHPGGEAFF
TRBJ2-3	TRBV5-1	CASHPGPPDTQYF
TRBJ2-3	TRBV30	CAWREGGLPIGTDMQYF
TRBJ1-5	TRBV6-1	CASSESRTLSNQPQHF
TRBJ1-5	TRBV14	CASSQNRNREWWNQPQHF
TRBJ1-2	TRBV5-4	CASRPRDTPEDTF
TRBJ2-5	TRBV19	CASMGDRSETQYF
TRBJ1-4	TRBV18	CASSPPGLREKLFF
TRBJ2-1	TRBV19	CASSISGGSYNEQFF
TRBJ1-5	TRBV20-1	CSASRSYSNQPQHF
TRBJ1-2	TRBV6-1	CASSDLQNYGYTF
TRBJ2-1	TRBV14	CASTQQKLAGQYSYNEQFF
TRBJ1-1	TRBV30	CAWSGGQGRRNTEAFF
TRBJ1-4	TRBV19	CASSATGINEKLFF
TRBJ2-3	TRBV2	CASNLQGTDTQYF
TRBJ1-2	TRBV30	CAWLTQGYDYGYTF
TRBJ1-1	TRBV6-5	CASSPVDRVEAFF
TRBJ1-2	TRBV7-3	CASSISGEYGYTF
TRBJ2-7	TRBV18	CASSPPGLDEQYF
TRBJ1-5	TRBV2	CASDRDNQPQHF
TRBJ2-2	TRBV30	CAWSVQGTGELFF